This T cell receptor beta chain derives from a study of T cell responses to AZD1222 COVID-19 vaccine. A word on this clone: Antigen: not known.

Sequenced by immunoSEQ multiplex PCR; TCRdb stores in-frame clones only, minus some. Here the sample spans roughly 150,000 clones, nearly 95% being singletons. Whole-study results and caveats: Per reports, nearly half of all spike-specific TCRs target regions that are unmutated in variants. The donor cohort was predominantly white British with a female majority, and clonal diversity may have been underestimated.

CDR3 length: 16 amino acids. Germline CDR1 is SNHLY and CDR2 is FYNNEI. Trimming shortened V by 1 base and J by 3 bases, and 15 bases separated the two germline ends. The chain carries TRBV2 and TRBJ1-2; tentatively, D is TRBD1 (6 bases). The sequenced sample was peripheral blood, obtained on day 0 of AZD1222 vaccination. The clonotype was recovered from an adult in good health. CDR3 coding DNA: TGTGCCAGCAGTGAAGGTCGGGGGCGCCTGGACTATGGCTACACCTTC. Amino acid sequence: CASSEGRGRLDYGYTF.